This T cell receptor (beta chain) appears in the sequencing data of a study of blood T cell repertoires in COVID-19. In the study overall: PBMCs, B-cell-depleted T cells, or T cells provided the cDNA or gDNA that made up the material.

Participant ages covered about 18 to 89 years across about two dozen US areas. Cohort placement rested on clinical history that participants reported themselves. Symptom resolution, clearance, or two negative PCRs marked the recovered donors of Cohort 3. Libraries were prepared by immunoSEQ multiplex PCR; TCRdb keeps only in-frame clonotypes and omits some of them. The data show 200,000 or so clones, with more than 80% seen just once and about 8.8% held by the top ten. The sequenced material came from PBMCs or T cells enriched from blood (not recorded which). The receptor's source is a young woman who had recovered from COVID-19.

The CDR3 DNA sequence: TGTGCCAGCAGTGAGGCACAGGGCAGCGAGCAGTACTTC. Translating it yields CASSEAQGSEQYF. This chain uses TRBV25-1 with TRBJ2-7; tentatively, D is TRBD1 (6 bases). The V end lost 3 bases, the J end lost 6 bases, and 12 bases lay between the germline ends. The germline gives CDR1 MGHDK, CDR2 SYGVNS. This CDR3 has 13 amino acids.